Here is one T cell receptor (beta chain) with its context. Its antigen is as yet unknown. This sample was included in a study of blood T cells in healthy people across ages. The CDR3 loop spans 13 amino acids. Germline CDR1 and CDR2: MNHEY and SMNVEV (reference sequence). Trimming shortened V by 5 bases and J by 14 bases, and 19 bases separated the two germline ends. With a J-beta primer mix and a sample-barcoded 5' primer, a second PCR ran about 7 to 12 cycles. With 12 random nucleotides, a template-switch adaptor tagged each individual cDNA molecule. TCRdb recomputed calls from the 5' RACE reads with MiXCR, one row per CDR3 protein. The data show roughly 830,000 distinct CDR3 sequences, about 62% seen once. Notes on the study in general: Donors of long life had a larger count of naive CD4+ cells and greater diversity than aged donors.

The sequenced material came from blood. This TCR was sampled from a man aged 30 to 45 in good health. The rearrangement joins TRBV27 to TRBJ2-1, with TRBD1 as a possible D gene (8 bases). The CDR3 sequence is CASSPRGQGREFF. The CDR3 nucleotides are TGTGCCAGCAGTCCCAGGGGGCAGGGGAGGGAGTTCTTC.